Presented here are 29 T cell receptor beta chains from one specimen sequenced in a study of identical twins. TCRdb fed the 5' RACE reads into MiXCR, producing one record per CDR3 protein. The sample consists of 600,000 to 800,000 distinct CDR3 sequences, 21% of them appearing once. A further study also used this sample, focusing on T cells expressing NK-cell markers.

The sample was PBMCs. The receptors shown here come from a woman aged 18-29 years in good health.

This clonotype was seen repeatedly, ten times or more. Mismatch with germline at one junction end may stem from a read error. The J gene is TRBJ2-7, the V gene TRBV20-1; D is ambiguous. Germline-derived CDR1 and CDR2 are DFQATT and SNEGSKA (reference sequence). This CDR3 is built from 12 residues. Written as DNA, the CDR3 is TGCAGTGCTAGAGAGTCCTCCGGACGGACGAATTTC. Translating it yields CSARESSGRTNF.

The V and J genes are TRBV5-1 and TRBJ2-7, with a possible D match to TRBD2 (5 bases). V was cut by 2 bases and J by 5 bases, with 17 bases left in between. This CDR3 comprises 15 residues. Looked up from germline, CDR1 is SGHRS and CDR2 is YFSETQ. The CDR3 nucleotides are TGCGCCAGCAGCTTTGGGCAGCCGGAGAGGGACGAGCAGTACTTC. It is translated as CASSFGQPERDEQYF.

This sequence joins TRBV12-3 or TRBV12-4 and TRBJ1-2, with D maybe TRBD1 (6 bases). The V and J ends lost 1 base and 6 bases respectively, with 15 bases between them. CDR3 size: 15 residues. In DNA, the CDR3 is TGTGCCAGCAGTTTAGTTCGAAGGACAGTCCATGGCTACACCTTC. This gives the protein CASSLVRRTVHGYTF.

This clonotype was seen more than once but under ten times. The chain uses TRBV20-1 and TRBJ2-1, with a possible D match to TRBD1 (6 bases). This CDR3 has 14 amino acids. V shed 5 bases and J shed 12 bases, with 23 bases lying between them. Germline loops: CDR1 DFQATT, CDR2 SNEGSKA (reference sequence). CDR3 nucleotide sequence: TGCAGTGCTCACTATGGCGGCCGAAGCAGGGGGCAGTTCTTC. This encodes CSAHYGGRSRGQFF.

The chain links TRBV11-2 to TRBJ2-1; 13 bases are a match to TRBD2. V dropped 5 bases and J dropped 9; count of bases not matched to a gene: 10. CDR3 length: 16 amino acids. The germline gives CDR1 SGHAT, CDR2 FQNNGV. This chain's CDR3 is CASSQGLAGSAAEQFF. DNA for the CDR3: TGTGCCAGCAGCCAGGGACTAGCGGGGAGTGCCGCTGAGCAGTTCTTC.

V and J are TRBV4-2 and TRBJ2-1; D is possibly TRBD2 (6 bases). The CDR3 is 17 amino acids. V was cut by 0 bases and J by 8 bases, with 20 bases left in between. CDR1 is LGHNA and CDR2 is YNFKEQ in the germline V gene. CDR3 bases: TGTGCCAGCAGCCAAGATGCAGCGAGACTAGTCCGTGATGAGCAGTTCTTC. Its translation is CASSQDAARLVRDEQFF.

V gene TRBV6-2 or TRBV6-3 combines with J gene TRBJ2-7; 11 positions match TRBD2. V shed 5 bases and J 5 bases; nucleotides not matched to a gene: 8. Germline V gene sequence: CDR1 MNHEY, CDR2 SVGEGT. The length of the CDR3 is 15 residues. CDR3 sequence reads: CASSIQLAGENEQYF. CDR3 sequence (DNA): TGTGCCAGCAGTATCCAACTAGCGGGAGAGAACGAGCAGTACTTC.

The chain recombines TRBV7-2 with TRBJ2-2, with D uncertain. The length of the CDR3 is 15 residues. The V gene's germline CDR1 is SGHTA and CDR2 FQGNSA. V gave up 5 bases and J gave up 0 bases, with 10 bases separating them. The DNA for the CDR3 is TGTGCCAGCAGCCCTGACACCACGAACACCGGGGAGCTGTTTTTT. Protein: CASSPDTTNTGELFF. Using reference TRBV7-2 and TRBJ2-2 for the parts outside the CDR3, the full variable domain is GAGVSQSPSNKVTEKGKDVELRCDPISGHTALYWYRQSLGQGLEFLIYFQGNSAPDKSGLPSDRFSAERTGGSVSTLTIQRTQQEDSAVYLCASSPDTTNTGELFFGEGSRLTVL.

This chain uses TRBV4-3 with TRBJ1-6; 8 nucleotides match TRBD1. The CDR3 runs 15 residues. V gave up 4 bases and J gave up 9 bases; unmatched junction bases: 8. Germline V gene sequence: CDR1 LGHNA, CDR2 YSLEER. The CDR3, as DNA: TGCGCCAGCAGCCTACAGGGGGGAGAGAGTTCACCCCTCCACTTT. This codes for CASSLQGGESSPLHF.

This sequence joins TRBV29-1 and TRBJ2-1; TRBD1 matches at 7 bases. The germline CDR1 and CDR2 sequences are SQVTM and ANQGSEA. CDR3 length equals 15 residues. V shed 7 bases, J shed 0 bases, and the junction held 9 bases outside the gene matches. CDR3 sequence (DNA): TGCAGCGCAAGAGGGGGCGATAGCTCCTACAATGAGCAGTTCTTC. This encodes CSARGGDSSYNEQFF.

The gene calls are TRBV20-1 and TRBJ2-1; TRBD2 aligns across 10 bases. CDR3 length: 16 amino acids. Germline lookup yields CDR1 DFQATT and CDR2 SNEGSKA (reference sequence). The CDR3 DNA sequence: TGCAGCACCCCACGACTAGCGGGCGCCCCCTACAATGAGCAGTTCTTC. It yields the protein CSTPRLAGAPYNEQFF.

This clonotype was observed a few times. This chain uses TRBV28 with TRBJ2-7; 8 bases line up with TRBD1. CDR1 and CDR2 (germline): MDHEN, SYDVKM. The CDR3 covers 13 residues. J was trimmed by 6 bases and V by 7 bases; bases with no gene match: 8. The CDR3 nucleotides are TGTGCCAGCATCCGGACAGGGTTGGGCGAGCAGTACTTC. Translated: CASIRTGLGEQYF.

This clonotype was counted many times. V gene TRBV7-2 combines with J gene TRBJ1-2; TRBD1 matches at 8 bases. Per the germline V gene, CDR1 is SGHTA and CDR2 is FQGNSA. The J segment lost 4 bases and the V segment lost 1 base, leaving 8 bases of the junction unmatched. The CDR3 has 16 residues. CDR3 sequence: CASSLEFRQGLYGYTF. The CDR3 bases are TGTGCCAGCAGCTTAGAATTTAGACAGGGGCTCTATGGCTACACCTTC.

The V call is TRBV27, the J call TRBJ2-2; D is undetermined. Germline V gene lookup returns CDR1 MNHEY and CDR2 SMNVEV (reference sequence). CDR3 length: 13 amino acids. V was trimmed by 6 bases and J by 5 bases, leaving 10 bases between them. The CDR3 DNA follows: TGTGCCAGCAGCCACAAGCAGACCGGGGAGCTGTTTTTT. Translating gives CASSHKQTGELFF.

The chain links TRBV5-1 to TRBJ2-2, with TRBD1 as a possible D gene (7 bases). V gave up 2 bases and J gave up 0 bases, with 11 bases separating them. Per germline, CDR1 SGHRS and CDR2 YFSETQ. The CDR3 has 16 amino acids. The CDR3 DNA reads TGCGCCAGCAGCTTTACAGGGGACTCGAACACCGGGGAGCTGTTTTTT. Translated, it gives CASSFTGDSNTGELFF.

The chain joins TRBV27 to TRBJ2-7, with TRBD2 identical over 11 bases. The CDR3 runs 14 residues. CDR1 MNHEY and CDR2 SMNVEV come from the germline V gene (reference sequence). The junction had 6 bases not matched to a gene; V was cut back by 4 bases and J by 7 bases. DNA of the CDR3: TGTGCCAGCAGTTCCCTAGCGGGGGGCGAAGAGCAGTACTTC. Its protein is CASSSLAGGEEQYF.

In this sample, this clonotype turned up a few times. The V call is TRBV11-3, the J call TRBJ1-6; D unclear. V gave up 0 bases and J gave up 10 bases, with 13 bases separating them. Per the germline V gene, CDR1 is SGHNT and CDR2 is YENEEA. The CDR3 has 15 amino acids. The CDR3 region is CASSLDPGERSPLHF. The CDR3 DNA reads TGTGCCAGCAGCTTAGATCCCGGGGAGAGGTCACCCCTCCACTTT.

The chain joins TRBV10-3 to TRBJ1-3; perhaps TRBD1 as D (6 bases). CDR1 ENHRY and CDR2 SYGVKD come from the germline V gene. V lost 10 bases, J lost 1 base, and 11 bases lay in between. This CDR3 has 13 residues. The CDR3 DNA reads as TGTGCCAGCCTGACAGGTTCTGGAAACACCATATATTTT. It yields the protein CASLTGSGNTIYF.

This sequence joins TRBV7-2 and TRBJ1-4, with D perhaps matching TRBD1 (5 bases). The CDR3 totals 14 residues. V was pared by 5 bases and J by 3 bases, with 10 bases between. Germline loops: CDR1 SGHTA, CDR2 FQGNSA. The chain's CDR3 is CASSIGTANEKLFF. DNA of the CDR3: TGTGCCAGCAGCATCGGGACCGCTAATGAAAAACTGTTTTTT.

The chain has TRBV24-1 and TRBJ2-7; D gene ambiguous. Trimming took off 3 bases at V and 0 bases at J, with 8 bases between the two ends. Germline lookup yields CDR1 KGHDR and CDR2 SFDVKD. CDR3 length: 14 amino acids. The CDR3 DNA reads TGTGCCACCAGTGATCCCTGGAGCTCCTACGAGCAGTACTTC. Protein sequence: CATSDPWSSYEQYF.

This clonotype occurred a few times. CDR3 loop: CASSPWTGRNTEAFF. The CDR3 bases are TGTGCCAGCAGTCCCTGGACAGGGAGGAACACTGAAGCTTTCTTT. The V and J genes are TRBV12-3 or TRBV12-4 and TRBJ1-1, with TRBD1 matching over 8 bases. The CDR3 runs to 15 residues. With V trimmed by 5 bases and J by 1 base, 6 bases remained unmatched.

This clonotype turned up a few times. The chain uses TRBV15 and TRBJ2-1; D possibly corresponds to TRBD2 (7 bases). V was trimmed by 1 base and J by 0 bases, leaving 10 bases between them. Germline lookup yields CDR1 LNHNV and CDR2 YYDKDF (reference sequence). The CDR3 consists of 16 residues. The CDR3 sequence is CATSRARGASYNEQFF. The CDR3 DNA is TGTGCCACCAGCAGAGCCCGGGGGGCCTCCTACAATGAGCAGTTCTTC.

This clonotype has more than one count but fewer than ten. V gene TRBV19 combines with J gene TRBJ2-2; possible D gene TRBD1, 6 bases. The CDR3 runs to 14 residues. V was clipped by 4 bases and J by 7 bases, with 13 bases between them. CDR1 is LNHDA, CDR2 SQIVND, per germline (reference sequence). CDR3 nucleotide sequence: TGTGCCAGTAGTACACCCAGGGGTGTCGGGGAGCTGTTTTTT. It yields the protein CASSTPRGVGELFF. The variable domain in full, with the rest retrieved from reference TRBV19 and TRBJ2-2, is DGGITQSPKYLFRKEGQNVTLSCEQNLNHDAMYWYRQDPGQGLRLIYYSQIVNDFQKGDIAEGYSVSREKKESFPLTVTSAQKNPTAFYLCASSTPRGVGELFFGEGSRLTVL.

The CDR3 DNA reads TGTGCCAGCACTCGGGGTGGGGACACTGAAGCTTTCTTT. Protein product: CASTRGGDTEAFF. The V gene is TRBV6-1, the J gene TRBJ1-1; D is uncertain. The CDR3 length is 13 residues. Trimming removed 7 bases at V and 3 bases at J, with 12 bases between. Germline values: CDR1 MNHNS, CDR2 SASEGT.

At least ten counts were recorded for this clonotype. The chain has TRBV7-9 and TRBJ1-2; no reliable D call. The CDR3 has 15 amino acids. The V end lost 7 bases, the J end lost 0 bases, and 15 bases lay between the germline ends. Germline CDR1 and CDR2: SEHNR and FQNEAQ (reference sequence). CDR3: CASTPPFDPNYGYTF. CDR3 DNA sequence: TGTGCCAGCACTCCCCCCTTCGATCCTAACTATGGCTACACCTTC.

The gene calls are TRBV5-1 and TRBJ2-4, with a possible D match to TRBD2 (6 bases). Trimming removed 4 bases at V and 12 bases at J, with 17 bases between. CDR3 length equals 13 residues. Germline CDR1 and CDR2: SGHRS and YFSETQ. Written as DNA, the CDR3 is TGCGCCAGCAGCCCGGGACTGGAGGTCAATCAGTACTTC. Its translation: CASSPGLEVNQYF.

V usage is TRBV5-1 and J usage is TRBJ2-7; TRBD2 matches 11 bases. J lost 3 bases, V lost 4 bases, and 9 bases had no gene match. The CDR3 sequence is 16 residues long. Germline lookup yields CDR1 SGHRS and CDR2 YFSETQ. The CDR3 nucleotides read TGCGCCAGCAGCCCCCTGGGGGGGACTAGCGGCTACGAGCAGTACTTC. It codes for CASSPLGGTSGYEQYF.

This rearrangement joins TRBV10-2 to TRBJ2-3; 13 bases match TRBD2. The CDR3 covers 15 residues. The V gene's germline CDR1 is WSHSY and CDR2 SAAADI. V lost 6 bases to trimming and J lost 6 bases; unmatched junction nucleotides: 6. CDR3 amino acids: CASRLAGGGADTQYF. The CDR3 bases are TGCGCCAGCAGACTAGCGGGAGGGGGGGCCGATACGCAGTATTTT.

This clonotype was seen a few times. The V gene is TRBV9, the J gene TRBJ2-1; D might be TRBD2 (5 bases). The V end was cut by 0 bases, the J end by 6 bases, with 10 bases between. This CDR3 spans 14 amino acids. The germline gives CDR1 SGDLS, CDR2 YYNGEE. Here the CDR3 DNA reads TGTGCCAGCAGCGTAGGGGGAGAAACCAATGAGCAGTTCTTC. Amino acids: CASSVGGETNEQFF. The full variable domain, in which reference TRBV9 and TRBJ2-1 provide the parts outside the CDR3, is DSGVTQTPKHLITATGQRVTLRCSPRSGDLSVYWYQQSLDQGLQFLIQYYNGEERAKGNILERFSAQQFPDLHSELNLSSLELGDSALYFCASSVGGETNEQFFGPGTRLTVL.